The 19 T cell receptor beta chains reported below all come from one sample, sequenced in a study of T cell responses to AZD1222 COVID-19 vaccine. The table came from immunoSEQ multiplex PCR; TCRdb's copy has only in-frame clones and leaves some out. The sample lists 150,000 or so clones; more than 85% were seen once. The specimen comprised peripheral blood, sampled 28 days after the second AZD1222 dose. These TCRs come from an adult who received the AZD1222 COVID-19 vaccine.

This clone was seen just once. The chain employs TRBV5-4 and TRBJ1-6; maybe TRBD1 (6 bases). The CDR3 covers 14 residues. V was pared by 4 bases and J by 8 bases, with 13 bases between. Per germline, CDR1 SGHNT and CDR2 YYREEE (reference sequence). The CDR3 DNA reads TGTGCCAGCAGCCCCCGGGACACCGATTCACCCCTCCACTTT. Amino acid sequence: CASSPRDTDSPLHF.

V is TRBV6-1 and J is TRBJ1-1; D is uncertain. With 2 bases removed from V and 4 bases from J, the gap between germline ends came to 8 bases. The V gene's germline CDR1 is MNHNS and CDR2 SASEGT. This CDR3 has 13 residues. CDR3 nucleotide sequence: TGTGCCAGCAGTGAACAGTCGGGCACTGAAGCTTTCTTT. Protein: CASSEQSGTEAFF.

The chain combines TRBV7-2 with TRBJ1-4; 7 bases agree with TRBD1. V was clipped by 6 bases and J by 5 bases; unmatched bases: 6. The CDR3 covers 14 residues. CDR1 and CDR2 from the germline V gene are SGHTA and FQGNSA. The CDR3 bases are TGTGCCAGCAGGGAGGGACAGCACAATGAAAAACTGTTTTTT. Protein sequence: CASREGQHNEKLFF.

J is TRBJ2-1 and V is TRBV4-1; the match to TRBD2 covers 12 bases. The germline V gene encodes CDR1 MGHRA and CDR2 YSYEKL. The CDR3 is 18 residues long. V was clipped by 1 base and J by 7 bases; unmatched bases: 11. The CDR3 spells CASSQVDMGLAGGNEQFF. As DNA, the CDR3 is TGCGCCAGCAGCCAAGTAGATATGGGGCTAGCGGGGGGGAATGAGCAGTTCTTC.

This chain uses TRBV7-8 with TRBJ2-2, with D perhaps matching TRBD2 (6 bases). Germline CDR1 and CDR2: SGHVS and FQNEAQ. V lost 2 bases to trimming and J lost 1 base, with 11 bases between them. This CDR3 has 16 amino acids. The CDR3, as DNA: TGTGCCAGCAGCTTAACACTAGCTGGGAACACCGGGGAGCTGTTTTTT. This translates into CASSLTLAGNTGELFF.

As to this clone: Other DNA sequences in the same sample also yield this CDR3. The chain carries TRBV2 and TRBJ1-5; D is perhaps TRBD1 (5 bases). Deletions cut 2 bases from V and 1 base from J, with 6 bases between. In germline, CDR1 is SNHLY, CDR2 FYNNEI. This CDR3 has 14 amino acids. The CDR3 loop reads CASSERQSNQPQHF. CDR3 sequence (DNA): TGTGCCAGCAGTGAAAGACAGAGCAATCAGCCCCAGCATTTT.

V usage is TRBV5-1 and J usage is TRBJ1-2; D might be TRBD1 (6 bases). CDR1 and CDR2 from the germline V gene are SGHRS and YFSETQ. There are 14 residues in the CDR3. Between the trimmed V and J ends, which lost 7 bases and 8 bases, there was a span of 21 bases. The CDR3 DNA sequence: TGCGCCAGCCGACCGGGGGGCGGATCGAAAGGCTACACCTTC. Translating gives CASRPGGGSKGYTF.

The V call is TRBV24-1, the J call TRBJ2-2, with D possibly being TRBD1 (6 bases). Looked up from germline, CDR1 is KGHDR and CDR2 is SFDVKD. The germline V and J ends were trimmed by 6 bases and 4 bases, with 11 bases remaining between them. The CDR3 is made up of 14 amino acids. CDR3 in amino acids: CATSRPGVTGELFF. CDR3 sequence (DNA): TGTGCCACCAGTCGACCAGGGGTCACCGGGGAGCTGTTTTTT.

The rearrangement links TRBV7-9 to TRBJ2-3, with a tentative D call TRBD2 (5 bases). The CDR3 runs 13 residues. V shed 10 bases and J shed 1 base, with 12 bases lying between them. CDR1 SEHNR and CDR2 FQNEAQ come from the germline V gene (reference sequence). In nucleotides, the CDR3 is TGTGCCATCACACTAGGAGGCACAGATACGCAGTATTTT. This codes for CAITLGGTDTQYF.

This rearrangement joins TRBV7-9 to TRBJ1-1; possible D gene TRBD1, 5 bases. V was cut by 6 bases and J by 4 bases, with 24 bases left in between. CDR3 length: 17 residues. Germline V gene lookup returns CDR1 SEHNR and CDR2 FQNEAQ (reference sequence). The CDR3 region is CASRQIGGLQRGTEAFF. The DNA for the CDR3 is TGTGCCAGCAGACAAATTGGGGGTCTACAGAGAGGCACTGAAGCTTTCTTT.

The rearrangement uses TRBV28 and TRBJ2-7, with D tentatively TRBD2 (5 bases). The CDR3 is 14 residues long. Germline CDR1 is MDHEN and CDR2 is SYDVKM. V lost 3 bases to trimming and J lost 2 bases, with 11 bases between them. The CDR3 spells CASSFPDGAYEQYF. Here the CDR3 DNA reads TGTGCCAGCAGTTTTCCGGACGGGGCCTACGAGCAGTACTTC.

The chain combines TRBV6-5 with TRBJ2-3, with 8 bases that match TRBD1. The CDR3 totals 14 residues. With V trimmed by 4 bases and J by 0 bases, 0 bases remained unmatched. Germline CDR1 reads MNHEY; CDR2 reads SVGAGI. DNA for the CDR3: TGTGCCAGCAGTTGGACAGGGAGCACAGATACGCAGTATTTT. It yields the protein CASSWTGSTDTQYF.

This chain joins TRBV5-1 and TRBJ2-3; 9 bases match TRBD2. The CDR3 has 15 residues. Unmatched junction bases numbered 3, after V lost 1 base and J lost 3 bases. Germline assignment: CDR1 SGHRS and CDR2 YFSETQ. CDR3 protein: CASSLTSGLTDTQYF. DNA for the CDR3: TGCGCCAGCAGCTTGACTAGCGGGCTTACAGATACGCAGTATTTT.

The chain carries TRBV21-1 and TRBJ2-4; TRBD2, as called in the table, went unchecked against the DNA. TRBV21-1 is a pseudogene segment. The CDR3 contains 18 residues. The CDR3 is CASSPRALAGDSKNIQYF. CDR3 sequence (DNA): TGTGCCAGCAGCCCCCGTGCCCTAGCGGGGGATAGCAAAAACATTCAGTACTTC.

This clone was counted a single time. The rearrangement uses TRBV21-1 and TRBJ2-3; the table's D call of TRBD2 was not tested on the DNA. TRBV21-1 is a known pseudogene. The CDR3 loop spans 16 amino acids. In DNA, the CDR3 is TGTGCCAGCAGCATACACCCAGCGGGAGAAGGGGATACGCAGTATTTT. It translates to CASSIHPAGEGDTQYF.

The chain employs TRBV7-9 and TRBJ1-5; the D gene is possibly TRBD1 (6 bases). V lost 4 bases and J 2 bases, leaving 15 bases between the germline ends. CDR3 length equals 16 residues. Looked up from germline, CDR1 is SEHNR and CDR2 is FQNEAQ (reference sequence). This CDR3 reads CASSSPQGVGNQPQHF. As DNA, the CDR3 is TGTGCCAGCAGCTCGCCACAGGGAGTGGGCAATCAGCCCCAGCATTTT.

The rearrangement links TRBV5-8 to TRBJ1-2; the D gene is possibly TRBD1 (6 bases). Trimming pared 0 bases from V and 3 bases from J, leaving 12 bases between. The CDR3 has 15 residues. Germline values: CDR1 SGHTS, CDR2 YDEGEE. As DNA, the CDR3 is TGTGCCAGCAGCTTGGTTTCGGGGGCGGACTATGGCTACACCTTC. Its protein is CASSLVSGADYGYTF.

The chain has TRBV7-9 and TRBJ2-2; D possibly corresponds to TRBD2 (5 bases). The germline CDR1 and CDR2 sequences are SEHNR and FQNEAQ (reference sequence). Deletions cut 5 bases from V and 6 bases from J, with 13 bases between. This CDR3 is 14 amino acids long. The CDR3 coding sequence is TGTGCCAGCAGCCCGAGGGCCTCCCCCGGGGAGCTGTTTTTT. Translated: CASSPRASPGELFF.

The V call is TRBV4-1, the J call TRBJ1-4; no definite D call. The CDR3 is 17 residues long. The V gene's germline CDR1 is MGHRA and CDR2 YSYEKL. V was shortened by 4 bases and J by 8 bases, with 23 bases between the two germline ends. CDR3 amino acids: CASSPRDSGHQEEKLFF. CDR3 DNA sequence: TGCGCCAGCAGCCCGCGGGATTCGGGTCATCAGGAGGAAAAACTGTTTTTT.